Below, 2 T cell receptor beta chains from the same sample are listed, as sequenced in a study of T and B cells in COVID-19 patients. Each TRB amplification used roughly 230-550 ng of genomic DNA from blood. Multiplex PCR with BIOMED2 TRB-A/B primer pools amplified TRB rearrangements. TCRdb re-called the multiplex PCR reads with MiXCR, one entry per CDR3 protein. Among thousands of distinct CDR3 sequences listed, 22% were seen once. Material for sequencing was blood. These receptors came from a human donor with active COVID-19.

The V and J genes are TRBV12-3 or TRBV12-4 and TRBJ2-7, with D unclear. The CDR3 spans 14 residues. Deletions cut 6 bases from V and 3 bases from J, with 15 bases between. The CDR3 coding sequence is TGTGCCAGCAGCCATCCCAGATTACGCTACGAGCAGTACTTC. Residues: CASSHPRLRYEQYF.

The V gene is TRBV27, the J gene TRBJ2-1; possible D gene TRBD1, 6 bases. This CDR3 has 16 amino acids. Looked up from germline, CDR1 is MNHEY and CDR2 is SMNVEV (reference sequence). The V and J ends lost 4 bases and 1 base respectively, with 14 bases between them. CDR3 coding DNA: TGTGCCAGCAGTTCACCGGGGACACCTTCCTACAATGAGCAGTTCTTC. Its protein product is CASSSPGTPSYNEQFF.